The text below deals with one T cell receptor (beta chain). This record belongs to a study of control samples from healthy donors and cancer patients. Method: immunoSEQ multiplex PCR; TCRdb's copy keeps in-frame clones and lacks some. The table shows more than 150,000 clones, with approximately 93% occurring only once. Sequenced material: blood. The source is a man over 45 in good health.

CDR3 DNA: TGTGCCAGCAGGTCAAGTTCACCCCTCCACTTT. Its translation is CASRSSSPLHF. V usage is TRBV6-6 and J usage is TRBJ1-6; D gene uncertain. This CDR3 region has 11 residues. Germline V CDR1 and CDR2: MNHNY, SVGAGI (reference sequence). V gave up 6 bases and J gave up 9 bases, with 6 bases separating them.